The following is a T cell receptor (beta chain) sequence with its context. This clonotype was seen just once. What this receptor recognizes is not known. No much larger clonotype is one base removed from it; base qualities were not supplied. A single read offers scant evidence. The sample originates from a study of CD8 T cells in ankylosing spondylitis (dated by TCRdb to the late 2010s). Regarding the research as a whole: T cell receptor beta repertoires were profiled in healthy donors and ankylosing spondylitis patients so that disease-linked TCR variants could be found. In total, the full study cohort was made up of some 110 healthy donors and 25 to 30 ankylosing spondylitis patients. Samples of peripheral blood were taken, and for ankylosing spondylitis patients, synovial fluid was collected as well. Overall results and qualifications from the work: A CD8+ phenotype was shown by the disease-linked clones, which were found at relatively low frequencies in peripheral blood. According to the report, matched synovial fluid samples from ankylosing spondylitis patients were significantly enriched for the disease-linked clones. Some TCR beta motif variants had previously been reported in synovial fluid and blood of reactive arthritis patients, which suggested common disease-initiation mechanisms. Blood from ankylosing spondylitis patients appeared to be characterized by a TCR beta motif made up of several highly homologous amino acid variants.

The listed sequencing device is Illumina HiSeq 2500. TCR beta libraries were prepared by quantitative 5'-RACE with molecular barcodes. Per the source publication's procedure: Disease-linked TCR variants were identified with a new computational method built on a probabilistic model of VDJ rearrangement. TCRdb ran its own pipeline on the public reads, namely fastp trimming at Q25 and MiXCR clone calling, and kept in-frame beta chains. A single entry per CDR3 protein holds the most common genes and DNA from its merged rows. These V and J calls originate from TCRdb's pipeline instead of the authors' own analysis. This sample holds fewer than 750,000 distinct CDR3 sequences; under 20% were observed only once. Roughly a fifth of the sample lies in the top ten. This TCR was recovered from a male donor with ankylosing spondylitis. The specimen was blood, either unsorted or a sorted T cell fraction (not recorded which).

CDR3 protein: CASAPWVGDEAFF. At the DNA level, the sequence is TGCGCCAGCGCACCCTGGGTAGGGGATGAAGCTTTCTTT. The rearranged chain carries TRBV5-1 and TRBJ1-1; TRBD1 is possibly the D segment (5 matching bases). Based on the germline V gene, the CDR1 and CDR2 sequences are SGHRS and YFSETQ. The trim is 7 bases for V and 7 bases for J, with a gap of 17 bases between the germline ends. The cysteine opens and the phenylalanine closes a CDR3 of 13 amino acids. Only the CDR3 region is kept as DNA, spanning 39 bases read in frame from base 1.